Below, 20 T cell receptor beta chains from the same sample are listed, as sequenced in a study of CD8 T cells in Susac syndrome. RNA in amounts of about 0.5 to 1 ug was reverse transcribed with random hexamers. MiXCR, run by TCRdb on the immunoSEQ multiplex PCR reads, gives a single entry per CDR3 protein. Of about 300,000 distinct CDR3 sequences listed, roughly 90% were seen once; the top ten hold 0.18%. Sequenced input: CD8+ T cells from PBMCs. These receptors all stem from a human donor with multiple sclerosis.

J is TRBJ1-1 and V is TRBV4-2, with unresolved D. V shed 1 base and J shed 8 bases, with 8 bases lying between them. Per the germline V gene, CDR1 is LGHNA and CDR2 is YNFKEQ. The CDR3 consists of 12 residues. The CDR3 reads CASSQGFLEAFF. CDR3 sequence (DNA): TGTGCCAGCAGCCAAGGGTTCTTAGAAGCTTTCTTT.

This chain uses TRBV7-3 with TRBJ2-1; unclear D gene. Germline V gene lookup returns CDR1 SGHTA and CDR2 FQGTGA. Deletions cut 4 bases from V and 14 bases from J, with 18 bases between. The CDR3 sequence is 13 residues long. The CDR3 region has the DNA TGTGCCAGCAGCTCGACTCCCACGGCGGCTGAGTTCTTC. Translated, it gives CASSSTPTAAEFF.

There are a few counts of this clonotype. The rearrangement uses TRBV11-2 and TRBJ2-7; 9 bases match TRBD2. The trim removed 1 base at V and 1 base at J, leaving 2 bases unmatched. CDR3 length equals 15 residues. Per germline, CDR1 SGHAT and CDR2 FQNNGV. CDR3 sequence: CASSLVTSGSYEQYF. The CDR3 nucleotides read TGTGCCAGCAGCTTAGTGACTAGCGGTTCCTACGAGCAGTACTTC.

The rearrangement joins TRBV28 to TRBJ2-7; D gene ambiguous. The CDR3 consists of 14 residues. V was trimmed by 3 bases and J by 2 bases, leaving 11 bases between them. Germline CDR1 is MDHEN and CDR2 is SYDVKM. As DNA, the CDR3 is TGTGCCAGCAGTTTTCGTTTGGGGACCTACGAGCAGTACTTC. It encodes CASSFRLGTYEQYF.

DNA of the CDR3: TGTGCCAGTAGTATAGCTACGCGGGCGAACACCGGGGAGCTGTTTTTT. Translating gives CASSIATRANTGELFF. The chain carries TRBV19 and TRBJ2-2; weak D call: TRBD2 (5 bases). Germline V lookup: CDR1 LNHDA, CDR2 SQIVND (reference sequence). Between the trimmed V and J ends, which lost 1 base and 0 bases, there was a span of 9 bases. This CDR3 is built from 16 residues.

The V gene is TRBV29-1, the J gene TRBJ2-5; D ambiguous. Trimming pared 7 bases from V and 1 base from J, leaving 7 bases between. The germline V gene encodes CDR1 SQVTM and CDR2 ANQGSEA. The CDR3 covers 11 residues. CDR3 DNA sequence: TGCAGCGCCCCAGCCCAAGAGACCCAGTACTTC. Its translation: CSAPAQETQYF.

The chain recombines TRBV20-1 with TRBJ2-1; 11 nucleotides match TRBD2. The CDR3 is 15 residues long. Germline loops: CDR1 DFQATT, CDR2 SNEGSKA (reference sequence). The trim removed 5 bases at V and 5 bases at J, leaving 8 bases unmatched. The CDR3 DNA follows: TGCAGTGCTGACCCACTAGCGGGAGCTCACAATGAGCAGTTCTTC. It is translated as CSADPLAGAHNEQFF.

The chain couples TRBV6-1 to TRBJ2-6, with TRBD1 identical over 11 bases. Germline CDR1 MNHNS, CDR2 SASEGT. V lost 5 bases and J lost 1; bases outside the gene matches: 4. This CDR3 spans 17 amino acids. CDR3 in DNA: TGTGCCAGCAGTATGGACAGGGGGCTATCTGGGGCCAACGTCCTGACTTTC. Its translation is CASSMDRGLSGANVLTF.

The chain couples TRBV18 to TRBJ1-1; D gene unclear. V lost 0 bases, J lost 8 bases, and 7 bases lay in between. From germline, CDR1 is KGHSH and CDR2 LQKENI. The CDR3 has 12 residues. CDR3 sequence reads: CASSPPGMEAFF. The DNA of the CDR3 is TGTGCCAGCTCACCACCGGGGATGGAAGCTTTCTTT.

The gene calls are TRBV10-3 and TRBJ1-1; D might be TRBD1 (5 bases). The CDR3 is made up of 15 amino acids. V gave up 1 base and J gave up 1 base, with 10 bases separating them. Germline assignment: CDR1 ENHRY and CDR2 SYGVKD. The CDR3 nucleotides are TGTGCCATCAGTGAGTTGGCAGGGCCGAACACTGAAGCTTTCTTT. It yields the protein CAISELAGPNTEAFF.

The chain links TRBV9 to TRBJ2-1; a possible D gene is TRBD2 (5 bases). The CDR3 consists of 14 residues. Between the trimmed V and J ends, which lost 0 bases and 5 bases, there was a span of 9 bases. CDR1 SGDLS and CDR2 YYNGEE come from the germline V gene. CDR3 residues: CASSVEGENNEQFF. The CDR3 DNA is TGTGCCAGCAGCGTAGAGGGAGAAAACAATGAGCAGTTCTTC.

The CDR3 bases are TGTGCCAGCAGTTATCATCCCTCCAGGGGTAATTCACCCCTCCACTTT. This encodes CASSYHPSRGNSPLHF. The chain carries TRBV6-6 and TRBJ1-6; maybe TRBD1 (6 bases). This CDR3 comprises 16 residues. The germline gives CDR1 MNHNY, CDR2 SVGAGI (reference sequence). The V gene lost 3 bases and the J gene lost 6 bases, with 15 bases spanning the gap.

This clonotype appeared a single time. This chain joins TRBV4-1 and TRBJ1-5; D is possibly TRBD1 (5 bases). This CDR3 has 16 amino acids. Trimming stripped 4 bases from V and 2 bases from J, with 15 bases between. Germline assignment: CDR1 MGHRA and CDR2 YSYEKL. CDR3 residues: CASSRGPSFGNQPQHF. The CDR3 nucleotides are TGCGCCAGCAGCCGGGGACCGAGTTTTGGCAATCAGCCCCAGCATTTT.

CDR3 bases: TGTGCCAGCAGCTTGGAGGGTGTCCTAGCGGGAGTCACCGGGGAGCTGTTTTTT. This translates into CASSLEGVLAGVTGELFF. The chain joins TRBV5-6 to TRBJ2-2, with 10 bases matching TRBD2. The germline V gene encodes CDR1 SGHDT and CDR2 YYEEEE. This CDR3 comprises 18 residues. With 0 bases clipped from V and 4 bases from J, the junction kept 9 bases outside the gene matches.

The J gene is TRBJ2-1, the V gene TRBV24-1, with 7 bases lining up with TRBD1. CDR1 and CDR2 (germline): KGHDR, SFDVKD. The CDR3 loop spans 15 amino acids. V trimming: 3 bases; J trimming: 9 bases; junction bases outside the gene matches: 10. CDR3 bases: TGTGCCACCAGTGATCACCACCTGACAGGGCTTGAGCAGTTCTTC. Residues: CATSDHHLTGLEQFF.

Remarks on this clonotype: Relative to the germline gene, one junction end is altered; a read error may explain this. This rearrangement joins TRBV10-3 to TRBJ2-6; TRBD2 might be the D (6 bases). CDR1 and CDR2 from the germline V gene are ENHRY and SYGVKD. There are 17 residues in the CDR3. The CDR3 DNA follows: TGTGCCACCAGTGAGTCGAGGGGCGGGGCTGGGGCCAACGTCCTGACTTTC. It encodes CATSESRGGAGANVLTF.

V usage is TRBV6-2 or TRBV6-3 and J usage is TRBJ2-1; tentatively, D is TRBD1 (5 bases). The length of the CDR3 is 15 residues. Germline loops: CDR1 MNHEY, CDR2 SVGEGT. Deletions cut 6 bases from V and 6 bases from J, with 18 bases between. CDR3: CASSGTGVVPNEQFF. The CDR3 bases are TGTGCCAGCAGCGGCACAGGAGTAGTACCCAATGAGCAGTTCTTC.

CDR3 in DNA: TGTGCCAGCAGTTTCAGCGCAGGGATCTACGAGCAGTACTTC. Its translation is CASSFSAGIYEQYF. V is TRBV28 and J is TRBJ2-7; D is perhaps TRBD1 (5 bases). The CDR3 runs to 14 residues. V lost 3 bases and J lost 3, with 12 bases in between. The germline V gene has CDR1 MDHEN and CDR2 SYDVKM.

This clonotype was seen a few times. This CDR3 is CASSEGYGNQPQHF. The CDR3 DNA sequence: TGTGCCAGCAGTGAAGGATACGGAAATCAGCCCCAGCATTTT. This chain links TRBV2 with TRBJ1-5; D is unresolved. This CDR3 has 14 amino acids. CDR1 is SNHLY, CDR2 FYNNEI, per germline. The V end was cut by 1 base, the J end by 4 bases, with 8 bases between.

This clonotype appeared a few times. The chain couples TRBV29-1 to TRBJ2-7, with 8 bases matching TRBD1. Germline assignment: CDR1 SQVTM and CDR2 ANQGSEA. V was clipped by 3 bases and J by 2 bases; unmatched bases: 0. The CDR3 is 12 amino acids. Here the CDR3 DNA reads TGCAGCGTTGAGGACAGGGCCTACGAGCAGTACTTC. Its translation: CSVEDRAYEQYF.